This T cell receptor (beta chain) originates from a study of CD8+CD57+ T cells in acquired aplastic anemia. The germline V and J ends were trimmed by 5 bases and 6 bases, with 17 bases remaining between them. The CDR3 has 15 amino acids. CDR1 is PRHDT and CDR2 is FYEKMQ in the germline V gene (reference sequence). Genomic DNA was employed as the template in profiling TCR beta VDJ and CDR3. MiXCR, applied by TCRdb to the reads, yields one record per CDR3 protein. Of roughly 81,000 distinct CDR3 sequences listed, under 50% are singletons. The sequencing input was sorted CD4+, CD8+, or CD8+CD57+ T cells (not recorded which) from PBMCs. This receptor was identified in a human donor in good health, serving as a control. The rearrangement uses TRBV13 and TRBJ2-1, with D perhaps TRBD2 (7 bases). The CDR3 DNA is TGTGCCAGCAGCCACAAAGCGGGGACACTCAATGAGCAGTTCTTC. This codes for CASSHKAGTLNEQFF.